One T cell receptor (beta chain) is described in this entry. Donors were grouped by their self-reported clinical history. This CDR3 is 13 amino acids long. V was shortened by 6 bases and J by 1 base, with 7 bases between the two germline ends. In the original processing: It was from reference gene primer amplification that nucleated cell counts were estimated. Here immunoSEQ multiplex PCR was the method, and the copy in TCRdb shows in-frame clones only, minus some. The V and J calls and clone size were taken over from that table, and D and trimming were inferred from the DNA. The sample records nearly 250,000 clones, about 82% being singletons. This sample is part of a study of blood T cell repertoires in COVID-19. Background on the study: Acute and convalescent COVID-19 samples came from the United States, Italy and Spain. The analysed material was cDNA or gDNA that came from T cells, B-cell-depleted T cells, or PBMCs.

This TCR derives from a woman between 45 and 65 years old with acute COVID-19. The sample taken for sequencing was PBMCs or T cells enriched from blood (not recorded which). The chain joins TRBV12-3 or TRBV12-4 to TRBJ1-3; D unresolved. Written as DNA, the CDR3 is TGTGCCAGCAGCCTTTTGTCTGGAAACACCATATATTTT. It is translated as CASSLLSGNTIYF.